The clone carrying this T cell receptor beta chain has just one count. Its antigen is unidentified. The junction differs from germline at one of its ends, possibly a read error. This sample is part of a study of T cells after posttransplantation cyclophosphamide. Points from the study as a whole: Recipient CMV seropositivity and CMV reactivation strongly tracked TRB clonality.

The repertoire was sequenced with immunoSEQ multiplex PCR; TCRdb's copy has only in-frame clones and lacks some. Found here are about 6,400 clones, roughly four fifths of them singletons; the top ten hold approximately 20%. Cyclophosphamide on days +3 and +4 followed busulfan-fludarabine conditioning and a marrow graft. The input for sequencing was PBMCs, taken approximately 1,400 days after allogeneic stem cell transplant with posttransplant cyclophosphamide. The sequence was obtained from a male patient aged 30 to 39 who received an allogeneic stem cell transplant from a related donor, was CMV-positive, and had acute GVHD only. Some of the T cells may derive from the graft donor.

The CDR3 coding sequence is TGTGACAGCTCTAAGGACAACAGGGGGACCGGGGAGCTGTTTTTT. It yields the protein CDSSKDNRGTGELFF. The rearrangement joins TRBV5-6 to TRBJ2-2, with 8 positions matching TRBD1. The length of the CDR3 is 15 residues. Germline V lookup: CDR1 SGHDT, CDR2 YYEEEE. Based on the CDR3 plus reference TRBV5-6 and TRBJ2-2, the full variable domain is DAGVTQSPTHLIKTRGQQVTLRCSPKSGHDTVSWYQQALGQGPQFIFQYYEEEERQRGNFPDRFSGHQFPNYSSELNVNALLLGDSALYLCDSSKDNRGTGELFFGEGSRLTVL.